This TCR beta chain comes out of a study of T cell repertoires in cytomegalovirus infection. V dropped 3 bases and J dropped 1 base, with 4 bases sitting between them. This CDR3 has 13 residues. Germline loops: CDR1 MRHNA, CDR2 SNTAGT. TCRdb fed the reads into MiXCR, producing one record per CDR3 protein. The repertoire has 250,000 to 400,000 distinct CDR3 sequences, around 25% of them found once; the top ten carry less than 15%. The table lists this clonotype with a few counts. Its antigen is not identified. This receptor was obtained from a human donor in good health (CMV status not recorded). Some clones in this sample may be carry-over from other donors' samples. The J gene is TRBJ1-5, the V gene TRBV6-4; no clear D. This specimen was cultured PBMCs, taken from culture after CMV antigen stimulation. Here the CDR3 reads CASSEGSNQPQHF. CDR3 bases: TGTGCCAGCAGTGAAGGGAGCAATCAGCCCCAGCATTTT.